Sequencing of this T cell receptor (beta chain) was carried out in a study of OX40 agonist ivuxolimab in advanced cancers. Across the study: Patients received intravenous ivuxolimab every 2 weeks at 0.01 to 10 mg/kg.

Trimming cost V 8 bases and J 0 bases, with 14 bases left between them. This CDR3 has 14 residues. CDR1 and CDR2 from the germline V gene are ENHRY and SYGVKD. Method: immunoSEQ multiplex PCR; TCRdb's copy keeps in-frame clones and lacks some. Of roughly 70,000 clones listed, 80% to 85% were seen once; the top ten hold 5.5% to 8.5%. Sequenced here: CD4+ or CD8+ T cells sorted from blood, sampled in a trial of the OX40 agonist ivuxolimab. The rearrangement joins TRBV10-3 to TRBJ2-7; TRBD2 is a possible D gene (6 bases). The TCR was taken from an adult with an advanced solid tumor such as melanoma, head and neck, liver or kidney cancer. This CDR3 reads CAIAEGTSSYEQYF. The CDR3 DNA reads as TGTGCCATCGCTGAGGGGACTTCCTCCTACGAGCAGTACTTC.